Here is one T cell receptor (beta chain) with its context. Its antigen is undetermined. The sample belongs to a study of cytomegalovirus exposure and HLA in healthy donors. Findings and caveats of the study: Later on, an analysis showed TCR association rates differing by HLA locus, with DRB1 the most and HLA-C the fewest. Roughly even sequencing depth across donors was the assumption behind the presence/absence analyses.

Researchers ran the PCR with 60 Vbeta and 13 Jbeta primers. The protocol was immunoSEQ multiplex PCR, while the TCRdb copy is restricted to in-frame clones and leaves out a portion. Altogether about 80,000 clones are present, around 77% being singletons, with the ten largest covering roughly a fifth. Germline V gives CDR1 MNHNS, CDR2 SASEGT. V gave up 6 bases and J gave up 0 bases; unmatched junction bases: 5. The CDR3 is made up of 15 amino acids. The clonotype was recovered from a middle-aged woman in good health and CMV-seropositive. This chain connects TRBV6-1 to TRBJ1-5; 7 bases are a match to TRBD1. The sequencing input was PBMCs. This CDR3 is CASSLGQVSNQPQHF. The CDR3 DNA reads TGTGCCAGCAGCCTAGGACAGGTTAGCAATCAGCCCCAGCATTTT.